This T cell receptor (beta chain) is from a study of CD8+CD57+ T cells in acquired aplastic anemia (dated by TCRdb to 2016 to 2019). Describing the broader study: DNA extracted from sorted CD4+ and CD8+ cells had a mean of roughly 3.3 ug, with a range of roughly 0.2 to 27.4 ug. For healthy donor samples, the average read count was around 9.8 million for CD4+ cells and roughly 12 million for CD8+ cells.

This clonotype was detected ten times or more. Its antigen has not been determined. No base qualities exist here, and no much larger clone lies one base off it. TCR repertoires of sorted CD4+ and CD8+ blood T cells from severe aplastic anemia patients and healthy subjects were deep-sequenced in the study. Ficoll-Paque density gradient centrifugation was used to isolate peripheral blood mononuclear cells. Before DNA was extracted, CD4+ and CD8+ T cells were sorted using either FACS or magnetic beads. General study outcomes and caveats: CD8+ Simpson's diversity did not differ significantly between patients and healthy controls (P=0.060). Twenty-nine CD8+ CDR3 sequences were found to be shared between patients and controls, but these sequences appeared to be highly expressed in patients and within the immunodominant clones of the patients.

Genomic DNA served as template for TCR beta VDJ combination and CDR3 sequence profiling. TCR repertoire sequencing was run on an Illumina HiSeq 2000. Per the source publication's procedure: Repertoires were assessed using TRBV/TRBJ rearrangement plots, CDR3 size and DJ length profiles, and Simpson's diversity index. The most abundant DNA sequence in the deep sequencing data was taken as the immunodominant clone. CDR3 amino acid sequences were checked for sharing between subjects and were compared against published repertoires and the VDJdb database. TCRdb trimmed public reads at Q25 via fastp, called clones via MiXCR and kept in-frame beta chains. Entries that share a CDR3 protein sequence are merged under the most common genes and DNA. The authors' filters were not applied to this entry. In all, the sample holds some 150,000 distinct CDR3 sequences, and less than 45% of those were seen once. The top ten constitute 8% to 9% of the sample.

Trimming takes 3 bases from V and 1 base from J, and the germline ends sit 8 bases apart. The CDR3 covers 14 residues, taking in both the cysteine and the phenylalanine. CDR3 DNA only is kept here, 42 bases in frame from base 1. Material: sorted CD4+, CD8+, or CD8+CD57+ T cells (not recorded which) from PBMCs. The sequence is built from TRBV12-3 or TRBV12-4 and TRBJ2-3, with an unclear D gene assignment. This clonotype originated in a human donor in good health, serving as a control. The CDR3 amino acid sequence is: CASSFGFGTDTQYF. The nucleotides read TGTGCCAGCAGTTTTGGTTTTGGCACAGATACGCAGTATTTT.